The clone carrying this TCR delta chain occurred a few times. The mismatch at residue 12 between this DNA's translation and the TCRdb protein of a much larger clone likely reflects a read error; the protein shown is translated from the DNA. Germline V gene sequence: CDR1 GEAIGNYY, CDR2 EKD. V lost 0 bases to trimming and J lost 3 bases; unmatched junction nucleotides: 18. The length of the CDR3 is 19 residues. TCRdb reanalysed the multiplex PCR reads with CATT. This sample has tens of thousands of delta-chain clones, with more than 1.4% found just once. Gammadelta T cells were flow-sorted from PBMC into Vgamma9/Vdelta2+ and Vdelta2-negative populations for bulk analysis. These data originate in a study of γδ T cells in repeated Plasmodium falciparum infection.

This sequence originates from a pool of human donors (malaria-infected and uninfected, not separated). The sample was gamma-delta T cells from blood. The rearrangement joins TRDV2 to TRDJ1; 7 bases match TRDD3. The J gene was missing in TCRdb and was found by matching the end of the DNA to germline. The CDR3 sequence: CACDTKGLGRNWGADKLIF. The CDR3 coding sequence is TGTGCCTGTGACACCAAAGGCCTGGGGCGCAACTGGGGTGCCGATAAACTCATCTTT.